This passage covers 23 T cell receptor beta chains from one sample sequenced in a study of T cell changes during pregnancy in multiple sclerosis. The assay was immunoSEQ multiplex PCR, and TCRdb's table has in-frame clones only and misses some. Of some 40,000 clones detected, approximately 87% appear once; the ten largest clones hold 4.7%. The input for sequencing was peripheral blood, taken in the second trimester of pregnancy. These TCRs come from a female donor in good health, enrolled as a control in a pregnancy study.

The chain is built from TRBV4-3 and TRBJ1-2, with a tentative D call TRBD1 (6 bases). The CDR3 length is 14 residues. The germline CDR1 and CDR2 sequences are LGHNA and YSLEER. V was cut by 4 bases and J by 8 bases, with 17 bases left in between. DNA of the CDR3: TGCGCCAGCAGCCCTCAAGACGGGGGGCCGGGCTACACCTTC. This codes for CASSPQDGGPGYTF.

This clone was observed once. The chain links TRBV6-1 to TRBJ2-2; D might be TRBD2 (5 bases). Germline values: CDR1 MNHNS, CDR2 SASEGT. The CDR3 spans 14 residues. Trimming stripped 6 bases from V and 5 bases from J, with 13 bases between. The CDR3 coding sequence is TGTGCCAGCAGCCAATACGGACTGACCGGGGAGCTGTTTTTT. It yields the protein CASSQYGLTGELFF.

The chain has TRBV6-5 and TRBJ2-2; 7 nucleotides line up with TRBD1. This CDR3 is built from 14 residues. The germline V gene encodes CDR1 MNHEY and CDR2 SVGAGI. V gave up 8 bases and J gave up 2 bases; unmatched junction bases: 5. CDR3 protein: CASRTGFNTGELFF. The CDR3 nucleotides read TGTGCCAGCCGGACAGGCTTCAACACCGGGGAGCTGTTTTTT.

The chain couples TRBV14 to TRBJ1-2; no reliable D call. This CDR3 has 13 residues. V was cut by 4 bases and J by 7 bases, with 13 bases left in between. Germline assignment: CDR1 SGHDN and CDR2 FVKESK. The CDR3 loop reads CASSLHGPRGYTF. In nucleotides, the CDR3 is TGTGCCAGCAGCCTTCACGGTCCCCGTGGCTACACCTTC.

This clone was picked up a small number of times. CDR3 sequence (DNA): TGTGCCAGCAGTCTCAGTGGCCTCGGGAATCAGCCCCAGCATTTT. Amino acids: CASSLSGLGNQPQHF. J is TRBJ1-5 and V is TRBV6-4, with no clear D. V gave up 5 bases and J gave up 4 bases, with 15 bases separating them. CDR3 length: 15 residues. Germline CDR1 and CDR2: MRHNA and SNTAGT.

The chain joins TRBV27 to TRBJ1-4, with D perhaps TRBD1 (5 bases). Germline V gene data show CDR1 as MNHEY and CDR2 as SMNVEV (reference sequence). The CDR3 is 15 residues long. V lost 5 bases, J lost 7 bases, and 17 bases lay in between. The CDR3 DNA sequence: TGTGCCAGCAGTCTCGGGTGGGGCAGGACTGAAAAACTGTTTTTT. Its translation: CASSLGWGRTEKLFF.

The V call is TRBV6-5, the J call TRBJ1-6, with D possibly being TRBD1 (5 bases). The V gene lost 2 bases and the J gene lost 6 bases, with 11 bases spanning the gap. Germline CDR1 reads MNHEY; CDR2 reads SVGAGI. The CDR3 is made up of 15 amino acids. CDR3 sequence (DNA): TGTGCCAGCAGTTACAGTCAGGGATCTAATTCACCCCTCCACTTT. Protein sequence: CASSYSQGSNSPLHF.

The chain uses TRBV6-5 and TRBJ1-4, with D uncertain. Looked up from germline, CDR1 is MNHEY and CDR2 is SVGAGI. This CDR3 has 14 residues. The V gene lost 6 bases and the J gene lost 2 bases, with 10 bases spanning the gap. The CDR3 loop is CASRRGWTNEKLFF. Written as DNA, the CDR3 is TGTGCCAGCAGGCGCGGTTGGACTAATGAAAAACTGTTTTTT.

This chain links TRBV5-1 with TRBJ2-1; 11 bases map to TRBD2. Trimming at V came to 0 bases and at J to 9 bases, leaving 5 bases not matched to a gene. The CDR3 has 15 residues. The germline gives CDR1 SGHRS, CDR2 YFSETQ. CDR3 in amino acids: CASSLATSGSGEQFF. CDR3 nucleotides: TGCGCCAGCAGCTTGGCTACTAGCGGGAGTGGTGAGCAGTTCTTC.

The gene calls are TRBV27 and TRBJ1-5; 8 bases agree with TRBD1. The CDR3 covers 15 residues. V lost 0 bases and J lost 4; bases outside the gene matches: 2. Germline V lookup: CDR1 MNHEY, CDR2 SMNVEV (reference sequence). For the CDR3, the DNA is TGTGCCAGCAGTTTATCGACAGGGGCGAATCAGCCCCAGCATTTT. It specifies CASSLSTGANQPQHF.

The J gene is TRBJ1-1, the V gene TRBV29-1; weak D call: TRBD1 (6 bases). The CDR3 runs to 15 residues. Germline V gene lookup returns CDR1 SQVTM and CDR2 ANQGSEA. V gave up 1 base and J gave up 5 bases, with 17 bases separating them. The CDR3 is CSVEGSGESLTEAFF. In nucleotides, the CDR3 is TGCAGCGTTGAAGGGTCAGGGGAAAGTTTGACTGAAGCTTTCTTT.

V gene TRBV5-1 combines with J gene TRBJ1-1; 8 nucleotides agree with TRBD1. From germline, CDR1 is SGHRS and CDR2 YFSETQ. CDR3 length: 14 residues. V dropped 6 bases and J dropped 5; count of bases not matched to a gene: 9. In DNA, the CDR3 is TGCGCCAGCACCCCCGGACAGGGAAGGACTGAAGCTTTCTTT. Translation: CASTPGQGRTEAFF.

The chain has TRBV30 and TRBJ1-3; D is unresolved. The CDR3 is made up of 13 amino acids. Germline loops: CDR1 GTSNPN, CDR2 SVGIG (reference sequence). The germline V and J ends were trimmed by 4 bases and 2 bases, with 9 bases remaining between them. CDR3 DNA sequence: TGTGCCTGGATGACCGGGGCTGGAAACACCATATATTTT. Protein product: CAWMTGAGNTIYF.

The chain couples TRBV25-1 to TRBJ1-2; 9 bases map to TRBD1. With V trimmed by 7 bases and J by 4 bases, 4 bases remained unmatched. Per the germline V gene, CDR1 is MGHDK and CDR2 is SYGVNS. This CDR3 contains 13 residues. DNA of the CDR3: TGTGCCAGCACCGGGACAGGGCCCTATGGCTACACCTTC. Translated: CASTGTGPYGYTF.

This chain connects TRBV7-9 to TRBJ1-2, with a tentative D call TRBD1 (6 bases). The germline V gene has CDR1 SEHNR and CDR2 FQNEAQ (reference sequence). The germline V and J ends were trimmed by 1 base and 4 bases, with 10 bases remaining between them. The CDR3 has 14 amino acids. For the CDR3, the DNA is TGTGCCAGCAGCTTAGGGGGGCAGTTCTATGGCTACACCTTC. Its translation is CASSLGGQFYGYTF.

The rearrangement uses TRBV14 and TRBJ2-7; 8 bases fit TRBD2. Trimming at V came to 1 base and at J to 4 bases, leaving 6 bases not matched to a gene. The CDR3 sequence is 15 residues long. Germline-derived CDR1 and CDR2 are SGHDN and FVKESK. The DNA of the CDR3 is TGTGCCAGCAGCCAAGCCGGTAGCGGGATATACGAGCAGTACTTC. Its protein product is CASSQAGSGIYEQYF. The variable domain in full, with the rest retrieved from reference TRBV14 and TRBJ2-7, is EAGVTQFPSHSVIEKGQTVTLRCDPISGHDNLYWYRRVMGKEIKFLLHFVKESKQDESGMPNNRFLAERTGGTYSTLKVQPAELEDSGVYFCASSQAGSGIYEQYFGPGTRLTVT.

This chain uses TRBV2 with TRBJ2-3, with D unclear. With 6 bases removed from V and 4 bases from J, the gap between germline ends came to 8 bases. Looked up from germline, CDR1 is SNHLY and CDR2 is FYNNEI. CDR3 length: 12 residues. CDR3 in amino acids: CASRSLADTQYF. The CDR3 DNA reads TGTGCCAGCAGGAGTTTGGCAGATACGCAGTATTTT.

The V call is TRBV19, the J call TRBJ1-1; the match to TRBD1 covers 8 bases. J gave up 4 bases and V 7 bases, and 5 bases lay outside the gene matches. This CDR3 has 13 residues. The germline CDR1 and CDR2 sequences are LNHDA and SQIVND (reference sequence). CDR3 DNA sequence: TGTGCCAGTACCAAGGACAGGGCCACTGAAGCTTTCTTT. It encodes CASTKDRATEAFF.

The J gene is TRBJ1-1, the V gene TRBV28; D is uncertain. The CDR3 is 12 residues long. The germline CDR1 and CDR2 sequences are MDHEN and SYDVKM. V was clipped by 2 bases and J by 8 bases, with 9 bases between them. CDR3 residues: CASSLGSGEAFF. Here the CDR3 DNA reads TGTGCCAGCAGTTTAGGTTCGGGGGAAGCTTTCTTT.

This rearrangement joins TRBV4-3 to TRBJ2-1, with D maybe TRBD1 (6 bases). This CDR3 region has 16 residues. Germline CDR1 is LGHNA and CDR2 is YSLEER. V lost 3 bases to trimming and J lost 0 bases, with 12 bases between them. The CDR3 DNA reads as TGCGCCAGCAGCCACGAAACAGGGCGCTCCTACAATGAGCAGTTCTTC. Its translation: CASSHETGRSYNEQFF.

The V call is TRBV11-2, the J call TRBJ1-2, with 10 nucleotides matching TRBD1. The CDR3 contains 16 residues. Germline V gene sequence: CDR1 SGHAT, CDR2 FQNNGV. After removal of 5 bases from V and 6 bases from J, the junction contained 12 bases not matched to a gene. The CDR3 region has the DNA TGTGCCAGCAGCCGGACCCCGGGACAGGGGTTTGATGGCTACACCTTC. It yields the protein CASSRTPGQGFDGYTF.

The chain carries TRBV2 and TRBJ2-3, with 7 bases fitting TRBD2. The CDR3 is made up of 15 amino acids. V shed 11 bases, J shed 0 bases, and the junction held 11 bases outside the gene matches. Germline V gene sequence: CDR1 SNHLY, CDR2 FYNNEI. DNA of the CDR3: TGTGCCGGGAGGGGCGGAACGGAGAGCACAGATACGCAGTATTTT. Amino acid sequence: CAGRGGTESTDTQYF.

CDR3 loop: CASSEGTASGNTIYF. Here the CDR3 DNA reads TGTGCCAGCAGTGAAGGGACAGCCTCTGGAAACACCATATATTTT. The V gene is TRBV2, the J gene TRBJ1-3; D is possibly TRBD1 (6 bases). Germline lookup yields CDR1 SNHLY and CDR2 FYNNEI. V lost 1 base to trimming and J lost 0 bases, with 7 bases between them. The CDR3 covers 15 residues.